This TCR beta chain was identified during a study of cytomegalovirus exposure and HLA in healthy donors. Overall study results and limits: At a 0.05 false discovery rate, a later analysis found 15,000 to 20,000 TCR beta sequences to be associated with HLA alleles.

The germline gives CDR1 MGHRA, CDR2 YSYEKL. This CDR3 is built from 13 residues. Trimming took 1 base from V and 6 from J, leaving 7 bases between them. The PCR was carried out with 60 Vbeta primers and 13 Jbeta primers. Sequencing was performed with immunoSEQ multiplex PCR; in TCRdb, only in-frame clones are kept and a portion is missing. The sample lists 150,000 to 200,000 clones; roughly 80% were seen once. A word on this clone: Antigen: not known.

Sequencing was done on a sample of PBMCs. The sequence came from a woman aged 50 to 60 in good health and CMV-seronegative. V usage is TRBV4-1 and J usage is TRBJ1-5, with no clear D. Written as DNA, the CDR3 is TGCGCCAGCAGCCAAGCCCACGGTCAGCCCCAGCATTTT. Encoded protein: CASSQAHGQPQHF.